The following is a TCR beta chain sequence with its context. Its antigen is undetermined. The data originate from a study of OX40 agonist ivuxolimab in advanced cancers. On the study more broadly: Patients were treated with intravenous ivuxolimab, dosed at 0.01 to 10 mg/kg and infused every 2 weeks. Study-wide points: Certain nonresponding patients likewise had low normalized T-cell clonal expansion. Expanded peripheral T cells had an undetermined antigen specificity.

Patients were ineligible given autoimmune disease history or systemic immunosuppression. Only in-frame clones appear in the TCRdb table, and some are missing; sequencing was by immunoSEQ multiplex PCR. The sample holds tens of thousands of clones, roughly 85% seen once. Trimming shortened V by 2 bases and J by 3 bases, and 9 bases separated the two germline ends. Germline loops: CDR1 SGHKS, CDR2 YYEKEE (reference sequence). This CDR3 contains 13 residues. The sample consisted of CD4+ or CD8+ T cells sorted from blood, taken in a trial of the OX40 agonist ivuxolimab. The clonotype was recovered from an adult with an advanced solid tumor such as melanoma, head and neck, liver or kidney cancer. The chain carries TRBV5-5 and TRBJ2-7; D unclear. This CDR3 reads CASSLGRNYEQYF. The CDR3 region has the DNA TGTGCCAGCAGCTTAGGCAGAAACTACGAGCAGTACTTC.